This T cell receptor (beta chain) was obtained from a study of blood T cell repertoires in COVID-19. Assay: immunoSEQ multiplex PCR; the TCRdb copy retains only in-frame clones and omits some. The sample yields more than 250,000 clones, 70% to 90% seen once. Participants were placed into cohorts based on the clinical history they reported. The CDR3 sequence is 12 residues long. Trimming shortened V by 0 bases and J by 14 bases, and 13 bases separated the two germline ends. Germline V gives CDR1 SGHRS, CDR2 YFSETQ. The source material was PBMCs or T cells enriched from blood (not recorded which). The chain carries TRBV5-1 and TRBJ2-3, with D hard to call. The TCR was taken from a woman between 18 and 29 years old who had recovered from COVID-19. CDR3 in DNA: TGCGCCAGCAGCTTGGAAGCGATCGAACCGTATTTT. It translates to CASSLEAIEPYF.